This passage covers 28 T cell receptor beta chains from one sample sequenced in a study of blood T cells in healthy people across ages. A J-beta primer mix and a sample-barcoded 5' primer were used in a second PCR of roughly 7 to 12 cycles. TCRdb redid the calling of the 5' RACE reads with MiXCR, one entry per CDR3 protein. The data show 850,000 to 1,100,000 distinct CDR3 sequences, roughly two fifths seen once. Sequencing input: blood. The source is a man aged 18 to 30 in good health.

This clonotype showed up just a few times. The chain joins TRBV29-1 to TRBJ2-5, with TRBD1 matching over 11 bases. The CDR3 consists of 14 residues. Germline CDR1 is SQVTM and CDR2 is ANQGSEA. The V gene end was trimmed by 6 bases and the J gene end by 5 bases; junction bases not matched to a gene: 8. The chain's CDR3 is CSVTGTGGLETQYF. CDR3 coding DNA: TGCAGCGTGACCGGGACAGGGGGTTTGGAGACCCAGTACTTC.

The CDR3 DNA follows: TGCGCCAGCAGCTCCCTGACTAGCGGGGGGTACACAGATACGCAGTATTTT. This translates into CASSSLTSGGYTDTQYF. The chain employs TRBV5-1 and TRBJ2-3; the match to TRBD2 covers 13 bases. The CDR3 totals 17 residues. Trimming at V came to 3 bases and at J to 2 bases, leaving 6 bases not matched to a gene. Germline CDR1 and CDR2: SGHRS and YFSETQ.

With respect to this clonotype: A much more abundant neighbour one base away suggests this may be a read error. The chain employs TRBV4-2 and TRBJ2-7; TRBD1 agrees at 8 bases. The CDR3 loop spans 14 amino acids. The ends lost 6 bases at V and 7 bases at J; junction bases unmatched: 11. Germline V CDR1 and CDR2: LGHNA, YNFKEQ. CDR3 sequence (DNA): TGTGCCAGCAGTCCCGCAGGGGGCTACAATGAGCAGTACTTC. It is translated as CASSPAGGYNEQYF.

This clonotype was observed many times. The DNA for the CDR3 is TGTGCCAGCAGTAAGACTAGCGGGGACAATGAGCAGTTCTTC. This codes for CASSKTSGDNEQFF. The chain is built from TRBV12-3 or TRBV12-4 and TRBJ2-1; 11 bases line up with TRBD2. This CDR3 contains 14 residues. V shed 5 bases, J shed 5 bases, and the junction held 2 bases outside the gene matches.

The rearrangement links TRBV20-1 to TRBJ1-5, with a tentative D call TRBD1 (5 bases). Germline CDR1 is DFQATT and CDR2 is SNEGSKA (reference sequence). This CDR3 has 16 amino acids. V lost 4 bases, J lost 0 bases, and 16 bases lay in between. The CDR3 DNA follows: TGCAGTGCTAACGACAGTGACCTAGATAGCAATCAGCCCCAGCATTTT. Translated, it gives CSANDSDLDSNQPQHF.

J is TRBJ2-5 and V is TRBV4-1; D not certain. TRBJ2-1 explains the end of the DNA better; the J call may be wrong. The CDR3 length is 16 residues. Germline V gene lookup returns CDR1 MGHRA and CDR2 YSYEKL. CDR3 protein: CASSQEHPRIQETQFF. The CDR3 bases are TGCGCCAGCAGCCAAGAGCACCCGAGGATTCAAGAGACCCAGTTCTTC.

The genes are TRBV4-1 and TRBJ1-5; D remains unclear. Trimming removed 3 bases from V and 3 bases from J, with 9 bases in between. Germline lookup yields CDR1 MGHRA and CDR2 YSYEKL. The CDR3 extends over 14 amino acids. This chain's CDR3 is CASSQYWDNQPQHF. CDR3 DNA: TGCGCCAGCAGCCAGTACTGGGACAATCAGCCCCAGCATTTT.

With respect to this clonotype: A much bigger clone sits one base away, suggesting this may be a read error. This chain joins TRBV29-1 and TRBJ2-1, with a weak D call TRBD1 (5 bases). Per the germline V gene, CDR1 is SQVTM and CDR2 is ANQGSEA. CDR3 size: 13 residues. The CDR3 is CSVLAGYPNERFF. CDR3 nucleotides: TGCAGCGTTTTGGCAGGGTACCCGAATGAGCGGTTCTTC.

The rearrangement joins TRBV4-3 to TRBJ2-3; weak D call: TRBD2 (6 bases). The germline V gene has CDR1 LGHNA and CDR2 YSLEER. The CDR3 runs to 15 residues. Trimming left V 5 bases short and J 4 bases short, with 16 bases between. In nucleotides, the CDR3 is TGCGCCAGCAGCGCGGCTAGCGAGTCCGCAGATACGCAGTATTTT. Translated, it gives CASSAASESADTQYF.

V gene TRBV28 combines with J gene TRBJ2-7; 9 nucleotides align to TRBD2. Germline loops: CDR1 MDHEN, CDR2 SYDVKM. This CDR3 has 14 amino acids. J was trimmed by 7 bases and V by 11 bases; bases with no gene match: 15. The CDR3 DNA sequence: TGTGCCCATAGGGCAGCGGGGGGTAAGAATGAGCAGTACTTC. Translation gives CAHRAAGGKNEQYF.

The chain carries TRBV3-1 and TRBJ2-1; 8 nucleotides line up with TRBD2. The CDR3 spans 18 residues. J was trimmed by 0 bases and V by 2 bases; bases with no gene match: 9. Germline V gene data show CDR1 as LGHDT and CDR2 as YNNKEL (reference sequence). The CDR3 loop reads CASSQMNRGGASYNEQFF. The CDR3 region has the DNA TGTGCCAGCAGCCAAATGAATCGGGGGGGGGCCTCCTACAATGAGCAGTTCTTC.

As to this clonotype: Just one base apart from a much larger clone, this may be a read error. The chain employs TRBV14 and TRBJ2-1; D gene uncertain. Germline CDR1 reads SGHDN; CDR2 reads FVKESK. The CDR3 is made up of 15 amino acids. The V and J ends lost 0 bases and 4 bases respectively, with 10 bases between them. This chain's CDR3 is CASSQEAGFYNEQFF. The CDR3 DNA reads as TGTGCCAGCAGCCAAGAAGCAGGATTTTACAATGAGCAGTTCTTC.

This chain connects TRBV30 to TRBJ1-1; 9 nucleotides line up with TRBD1. V shed 3 bases, J shed 5 bases, and the junction held 10 bases outside the gene matches. Germline V lookup: CDR1 GTSNPN, CDR2 SVGIG (reference sequence). The CDR3 contains 15 residues. The CDR3 coding sequence is TGTGCCTGGAGGCCCCGGGACAGGGTGGGAACTGAAGCTTTCTTT. It codes for CAWRPRDRVGTEAFF.

The chain employs TRBV3-1 and TRBJ2-3; a possible D gene is TRBD1 (5 bases). The CDR3 is 15 residues long. The germline V gene encodes CDR1 LGHDT and CDR2 YNNKEL (reference sequence). Trimming left V 2 bases short and J 4 bases short, with 13 bases between. As DNA, the CDR3 is TGTGCCAGCAGCCAACAGGGTCAAAGGGCAGATACGCAGTATTTT. Translation: CASSQQGQRADTQYF.

The rearrangement uses TRBV5-1 and TRBJ1-2, with D unclear. CDR1 is SGHRS and CDR2 is YFSETQ in the germline V gene. The ends were cut back, 3 bases at V and 5 bases at J, with 14 bases in the middle. The CDR3 is 14 amino acids. The CDR3 is CASSSTGVRYGYTF. CDR3 coding DNA: TGCGCCAGCAGCTCTACGGGAGTGCGGTATGGCTACACCTTC.

This chain uses TRBV5-1 with TRBJ2-5, with D perhaps TRBD2 (5 bases). Germline CDR1 is SGHRS and CDR2 is YFSETQ. V was shortened by 3 bases and J by 0 bases, with 15 bases between the two germline ends. This CDR3 comprises 16 residues. CDR3 residues: CASSWEFGNDQETQYF. The CDR3, as DNA: TGCGCCAGCAGCTGGGAGTTCGGGAATGACCAAGAGACCCAGTACTTC.

The chain is built from TRBV11-2 and TRBJ2-1; TRBD1 matches 12 bases. The V gene end was trimmed by 3 bases and the J gene end by 4 bases; junction bases not matched to a gene: 10. The germline V gene encodes CDR1 SGHAT and CDR2 FQNNGV. The CDR3 length is 18 residues. The DNA for the CDR3 is TGTGCCAGCAGCTTTCCCCGGGGGACAGGGGGCGCATACAATGAGCAGTTCTTC. It yields the protein CASSFPRGTGGAYNEQFF.

This clonotype has only a few counts. The chain links TRBV29-1 to TRBJ1-2, with D possibly TRBD1 on 5 matching bases. Deletions cut 2 bases from V and 4 bases from J, with 8 bases between. Germline lookup yields CDR1 SQVTM and CDR2 ANQGSEA. This CDR3 is built from 12 residues. Here the CDR3 DNA reads TGCAGCGTTGAATTGGGGGGCTATGGCTACACCTTC. Translation: CSVELGGYGYTF.

The chain is built from TRBV27 and TRBJ2-3; perhaps TRBD1 as D (5 bases). The CDR3 is made up of 14 amino acids. Per germline, CDR1 MNHEY and CDR2 SMNVEV (reference sequence). Trimming stripped 5 bases from V and 6 bases from J, with 15 bases between. The chain's CDR3 is CASSVDAGLDTQYF. CDR3 bases: TGTGCCAGCAGTGTAGACGCAGGGCTCGATACGCAGTATTTT.

The chain uses TRBV12-3 or TRBV12-4 and TRBJ2-1, with D hard to call. Trimming cost V 6 bases and J 7 bases, with 16 bases left between them. The CDR3 sequence is 14 residues long. DNA for the CDR3: TGTGCCAGCAGCCTGAGTCAGGTTGCGAATGAGCAGTTCTTC. Encoded protein: CASSLSQVANEQFF.

The rearrangement joins TRBV20-1 to TRBJ1-5, with 8 bases lining up with TRBD1. V lost 2 bases to trimming and J lost 2 bases; unmatched junction nucleotides: 14. The length of the CDR3 is 18 residues. In germline, CDR1 is DFQATT, CDR2 SNEGSKA (reference sequence). The CDR3, as DNA: TGCAGTGCTAGACCAAGGACAGGGAGGGGTTATGGCAATCAGCCCCAGCATTTT. Translation gives CSARPRTGRGYGNQPQHF.

This clonotype was counted only a few times. The chain recombines TRBV4-2 with TRBJ2-3, with 7 bases lining up with TRBD2. The CDR3 is 15 residues long. V dropped 4 bases and J dropped 0; count of bases not matched to a gene: 4. Germline CDR1 is LGHNA and CDR2 is YNFKEQ. CDR3 DNA sequence: TGTGCCAGCAGCCCCCCTAGCGGTAGCACAGATACGCAGTATTTT. Translated: CASSPPSGSTDTQYF.

V gene TRBV4-3 combines with J gene TRBJ2-1; 7 bases match TRBD1. Unmatched junction bases numbered 7, after V lost 0 bases and J lost 8 bases. This CDR3 is built from 15 residues. Germline values: CDR1 LGHNA, CDR2 YSLEER. The CDR3 sequence is CASSQDRLGGYEQFF. The DNA of the CDR3 is TGCGCCAGCAGCCAAGATCGGTTAGGGGGCTATGAGCAGTTCTTC.

The chain recombines TRBV5-6 with TRBJ1-1; 7 bases are shared with TRBD1. Per the germline V gene, CDR1 is SGHDT and CDR2 is YYEEEE. The CDR3 length is 16 residues. V was clipped by 1 base and J by 4 bases; unmatched bases: 10. In DNA form, the CDR3 reads TGTGCCAGCAGCTTGAGGGACAGTCTTAAACCCACTGAAGCTTTCTTT. Protein product: CASSLRDSLKPTEAFF.

For this clonotype: It is likely a read error, because the conserved phenylalanine at the end of the CDR3 is missing. The chain joins TRBV18 to TRBJ1-4, with D perhaps TRBD1 (5 bases). This CDR3 is 13 amino acids long. Trimming cost V 3 bases and J 8 bases, with 10 bases left between them. CDR1 and CDR2 from the germline V gene are KGHSH and LQKENI. CDR3 DNA sequence: TGTGCCAGCTCACCGACCACAGGCGAAAAACTGTTTGTT. This sequence encodes CASSPTTGEKLFV.

This clonotype was counted only a few times. The rearrangement links TRBV6-2 or TRBV6-3 to TRBJ2-3; 8 positions agree with TRBD1. The V and J ends lost 5 bases and 5 bases, in that order; junction bases with no gene match: 6. Looked up from germline, CDR1 is MNHEY and CDR2 is SVGEGT. The CDR3 length is 14 residues. The CDR3 sequence: CASSLDRVKDTQYF. In nucleotides, the CDR3 is TGTGCCAGCAGTCTGGACAGGGTTAAAGATACGCAGTATTTT.

V is TRBV7-3 and J is TRBJ1-1, with D uncertain. This CDR3 is built from 13 residues. Trimming took 3 bases from V and 7 from J, leaving 12 bases between them. Germline CDR1 reads SGHTA; CDR2 reads FQGTGA. The CDR3 DNA follows: TGTGCCAGCAGCTTGATGGGAGGGAATGAAGCTTTCTTT. Residues: CASSLMGGNEAFF.

This clonotype has only a few counts. This chain uses TRBV20-1 with TRBJ2-1, with 12 bases fitting TRBD2. The germline V gene encodes CDR1 DFQATT and CDR2 SNEGSKA (reference sequence). The CDR3 has 14 residues. J gave up 4 bases and V 6 bases, and 4 bases lay outside the gene matches. The DNA for the CDR3 is TGCAGTGCCGGACTAGCGGGGTCGTACAATGAGCAGTTCTTC. The encoded protein is CSAGLAGSYNEQFF.